This T cell receptor beta chain comes out of a study of cytomegalovirus exposure and HLA in healthy donors. Donors were nominally healthy when sampled, though unrecorded immune exposures were likely. Points on this clone: Its target is not known.

Researchers ran the PCR with 60 Vbeta and 13 Jbeta primers. Assay: immunoSEQ multiplex PCR; the TCRdb copy retains only in-frame clones and omits some. In the table there are roughly 190,000 clones, approximately 82% of which are singletons. Study-level findings and limits: In a later analysis, at a false discovery rate of 0.05, approximately 16,000 TCR beta sequences were associated with HLA alleles. Many donors carried some public TCRs, although rarity characterized most TCR sequences.

The source is a woman between 50 and 59 years old in good health and CMV-seropositive. The sequencing sample was made of PBMCs.

The CDR3 DNA is TGTGCCAGCAGCCGGACTGTGGTGGAGCAGTTCTTC. This encodes CASSRTVVEQFF. The chain has TRBV6-1 and TRBJ2-1; D may be TRBD2 (5 bases). The germline CDR1 and CDR2 sequences are MNHNS and SASEGT. The CDR3 is made up of 12 amino acids. The V gene lost 6 bases and the J gene lost 10 bases, with 13 bases spanning the gap.